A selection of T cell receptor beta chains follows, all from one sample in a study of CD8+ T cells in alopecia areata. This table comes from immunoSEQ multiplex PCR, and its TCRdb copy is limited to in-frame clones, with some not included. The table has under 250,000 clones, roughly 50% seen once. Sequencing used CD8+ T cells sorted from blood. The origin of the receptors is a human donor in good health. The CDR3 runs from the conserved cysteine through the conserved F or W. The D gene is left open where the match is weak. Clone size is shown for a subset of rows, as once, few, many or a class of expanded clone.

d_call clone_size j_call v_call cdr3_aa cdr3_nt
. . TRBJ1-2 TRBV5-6 CASSDLTANYGYTF TGTGCCAGCAGCGACCTGACAGCTAACTATGGCTACACCTTC
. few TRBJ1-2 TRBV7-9 CASSLAGLGRDGYTF TGTGCCAGCAGCTTAGCGGGGCTAGGGCGTGATGGCTACACCTTC
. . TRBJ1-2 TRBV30 CAWTNGHPGYTF TGTGCCTGGACAAATGGGCACCCCGGCTACACCTTC
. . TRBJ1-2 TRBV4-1 CASSQDQQPHPTNYGYTF TGCGCCAGCAGCCAAGATCAACAACCACACCCCACTAACTATGGCTACACCTTC
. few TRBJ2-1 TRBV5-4 CASSPPSGTRWDEQFF TGTGCCAGCAGCCCACCCTCCGGGACCCGCTGGGATGAGCAGTTCTTC
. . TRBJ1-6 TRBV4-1 CASSQVPDSYSPLHF TGCGCCAGCAGCCAAGTCCCGGACAGTTATTCACCCCTCCACTTT
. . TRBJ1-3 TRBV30 CAWSPEGLFSGNTIYF TGTGCCTGGAGCCCCGAAGGACTATTCTCTGGAAACACCATATATTTT
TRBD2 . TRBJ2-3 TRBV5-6 CASSPGLAGSSSTDTQYF TGTGCCAGCAGTCCCGGACTAGCGGGGTCGTCTAGCACAGATACGCAGTATTTT
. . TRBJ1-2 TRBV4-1 CASSQLRAQGNYGYTF TGCGCCAGCAGCCAACTCAGGGCGCAGGGGAACTATGGCTACACCTTC
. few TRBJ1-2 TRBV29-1 CSVEGQPTGYTF TGCAGCGTTGAAGGCCAGCCAACTGGCTACACCTTC
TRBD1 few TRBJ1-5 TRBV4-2 CAAGTGGSQPQHF TGTGCCGCCGGGACAGGGGGCTCTCAGCCCCAGCATTTT
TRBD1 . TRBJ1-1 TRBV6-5 CASSSQTQGAPLVAFF TGTGCCAGCAGTTCCCAAACGCAGGGGGCTCCTTTAGTAGCTTTCTTT
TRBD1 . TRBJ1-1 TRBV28 CASSLRTGPNTEAFF TGTGCCAGCAGTTTACGGACAGGACCGAACACTGAAGCTTTCTTT
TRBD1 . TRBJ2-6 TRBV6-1 CASSALTGGSSGANVLTF TGTGCCAGCAGTGCCCTAACAGGGGGGAGCTCTGGGGCCAACGTCCTGACTTTC
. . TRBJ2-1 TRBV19 CATSSYNEQFF TGTGCTACTTCCTCCTACAATGAGCAGTTCTTC
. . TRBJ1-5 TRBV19 CASTEGGQPQHF TGTGCCAGTACCGAGGGAGGTCAGCCCCAGCATTTT
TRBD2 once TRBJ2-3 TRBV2 CASIRLASISDTQYF TGTGCCAGCATTCGACTAGCGTCAATCTCGGATACGCAGTATTTT
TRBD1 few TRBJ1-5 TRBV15 CATSSPLTGARQPQHF TGTGCCACCAGCAGCCCCCTGACAGGGGCGAGGCAGCCCCAGCATTTT
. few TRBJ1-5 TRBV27 CASSVGTSNQPQHF TGTGCCAGCAGTGTTGGGACCAGCAATCAGCCCCAGCATTTT
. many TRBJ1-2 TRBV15 CATSRDRGFTNYGYTF TGTGCCACCAGCAGAGATAGAGGGTTCACGAACTATGGCTACACCTTC
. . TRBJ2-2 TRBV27 CASKVKVVFGELFF TGTGCCAGCAAGGTTAAGGTGGTCTTCGGGGAGCTGTTTTTT
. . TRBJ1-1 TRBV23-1 CASNSGNTEAFF TGCGCCAGCAACAGCGGGAACACTGAAGCTTTCTTT
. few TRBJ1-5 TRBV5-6 CASSLIGDSNQPQHF TGTGCCAGCAGCTTGATAGGTGATAGCAATCAGCCCCAGCATTTT